The clone carrying this T cell receptor beta chain was counted a few times. The V gene end was trimmed by 4 bases and the J gene end by 4 bases; junction bases not matched to a gene: 8. Germline V gene data show CDR1 as KGHDR and CDR2 as SFDVKD. The length of the CDR3 is 16 residues. The record originates from a study of blood T cell repertoires in COVID-19. The overall study: Acute and convalescent COVID-19 samples came from the United States, Italy and Spain. Sources were T cells, B-cell-depleted T cells, or PBMCs; the material itself was cDNA or gDNA.

In the authors' workflow: Amplification of reference gene primers provided the estimated nucleated cell counts. Only in-frame clones appear in the TCRdb table, and some are missing; sequencing was by immunoSEQ multiplex PCR. For V, J and clone size, that table is used; D and trimming come from the DNA. The sample contains tens of thousands of clones, more than 70% of which appear only once. This rearrangement joins TRBV24-1 to TRBJ2-5, with 10 bases that match TRBD1. The sequence was obtained from a man aged 70 or older with active or convalescent COVID-19. The sequenced sample consisted of peripheral blood. The CDR3 is CATSDPDRGLGETQYF. The CDR3 coding sequence is TGTGCCACCAGTGACCCCGACAGGGGGCTAGGAGAGACCCAGTACTTC.